This T cell receptor (beta chain) was recovered during a study of T cell responses to AZD1222 COVID-19 vaccine (TCRdb year 2021). About the full investigation: Because spike-specific TCR depth and breadth did not differ between the two schedules, AZD1222 recipients who got a second dose at roughly 4 weeks were pooled with those who got a second dose at roughly 12 weeks. A total of approximately 240 trial participants underwent TCR sequencing, of whom around 200 received two doses of AZD1222 and some 26 received two doses of the MenACWY control vaccine. Trial participants were enrolled by age into subgroups of 18-55, 56-69 and 70-plus years, and about 150, 27 and 61 TCR-sequenced participants, respectively, were included in these subgroups. Overall study results and their limits: No day 14 peak-response samples were available, so repertoires were characterized only after the peak T cell response. Participants were mostly white British and included more females than males, and it was suggested by the authors that clonal diversity may have been underestimated. The 56-69-year group was small, and its depth increase did not reach significance, likely because of low power. The vaccine-associated CD4 TCRs covered the entire spike protein, and the dominant responses fell in regions 160-218 and 743-854. Nearly half of unique spike-specific TCRs reportedly recognized epitopes outside regions mutated in the B.1.351 and B.1.1.7 variants. After two AZD1222 doses, spike-specific TCR breadth and depth were significantly higher than at day 0 and than in MenACWY recipients. Conclusions about previously exposed vaccinees are limited because only 6 or 7 AZD1222 recipients were SARS-CoV-2 seropositive at baseline.

The CDR3 regions of human TCRbeta chains were subjected to immunosequencing. On the study's bioinformatics: Repertoire TCRs were matched against a reference library of SARS-CoV-2-specific TCRs generated with the MIRA antigen-specificity platform. Breadth was defined as the fraction of unique TCRs that were SARS-CoV-2-associated, and depth was defined as the fraction of total T cells that were SARS-CoV-2-associated. Using the MIRA data, every spike-specific TCR was mapped to the spike region that the TCR reacted to and assigned to either a CD4 or a CD8 class. Log10-transformed breadth and depth values were compared by one-way ANOVA with Sidak's multiple comparisons tests. TCRdb holds this immuneACCESS table with in-frame rearrangements only. Some clones are missing; in checked studies, unresolved V genes explain under half, and the rest has no known cause. The V and J calls and clone size are taken from that table; D and trimming were inferred from the DNA. This sample holds 180,000 or so clones; roughly 91% were observed only once. Together, the top ten hold approximately 1.8% of the sample.

Taken with the paper, the label for time point translates to: baseline before first vaccination. Vaccinee samples came from UK trials COV001 and COV002, including a single-blind randomized controlled phase 2/3 trial of AZD1222 (ChAdOx1 nCoV-19) in healthy adults. Trial participant PBMC samples were collected at day 0 and day 28 after the second dose for TCRbeta chain sequencing. Concerning this clone: What antigen it recognizes has not been identified. Base qualities are not at hand, and no much larger clone is one base apart.

CDR1 and CDR2 are read off the germline V gene (reference sequence) as LNHDA and SQIVND. Trimming takes 3 bases from V and 0 bases from J, and the germline ends sit 12 bases apart. Spanning cysteine to phenylalanine, the CDR3 consists of 16 amino acids. CDR3 DNA only is kept here, 48 bases in frame from base 1. Sequenced material: peripheral blood, taken on day 0 of AZD1222 vaccination. The chain is assembled from TRBV19 and TRBJ2-1; too little of a D gene remains to name it. The sequence was obtained from an adult in good health. The CDR3 sequence is CASSMIQGRSYNEQFF. The DNA reads as follows: TGTGCCAGTAGTATGATTCAAGGCCGCTCCTACAATGAGCAGTTCTTC. With the portions outside the CDR3 filled from the reference TRBV19 and TRBJ2-1 genes, the complete variable region becomes DGGITQSPKYLFRKEGQNVTLSCEQNLNHDAMYWYRQDPGQGLRLIYYSQIVNDFQKGDIAEGYSVSREKKESFPLTVTSAQKNPTAFYLCASSMIQGRSYNEQFFGPGTRLTVL.